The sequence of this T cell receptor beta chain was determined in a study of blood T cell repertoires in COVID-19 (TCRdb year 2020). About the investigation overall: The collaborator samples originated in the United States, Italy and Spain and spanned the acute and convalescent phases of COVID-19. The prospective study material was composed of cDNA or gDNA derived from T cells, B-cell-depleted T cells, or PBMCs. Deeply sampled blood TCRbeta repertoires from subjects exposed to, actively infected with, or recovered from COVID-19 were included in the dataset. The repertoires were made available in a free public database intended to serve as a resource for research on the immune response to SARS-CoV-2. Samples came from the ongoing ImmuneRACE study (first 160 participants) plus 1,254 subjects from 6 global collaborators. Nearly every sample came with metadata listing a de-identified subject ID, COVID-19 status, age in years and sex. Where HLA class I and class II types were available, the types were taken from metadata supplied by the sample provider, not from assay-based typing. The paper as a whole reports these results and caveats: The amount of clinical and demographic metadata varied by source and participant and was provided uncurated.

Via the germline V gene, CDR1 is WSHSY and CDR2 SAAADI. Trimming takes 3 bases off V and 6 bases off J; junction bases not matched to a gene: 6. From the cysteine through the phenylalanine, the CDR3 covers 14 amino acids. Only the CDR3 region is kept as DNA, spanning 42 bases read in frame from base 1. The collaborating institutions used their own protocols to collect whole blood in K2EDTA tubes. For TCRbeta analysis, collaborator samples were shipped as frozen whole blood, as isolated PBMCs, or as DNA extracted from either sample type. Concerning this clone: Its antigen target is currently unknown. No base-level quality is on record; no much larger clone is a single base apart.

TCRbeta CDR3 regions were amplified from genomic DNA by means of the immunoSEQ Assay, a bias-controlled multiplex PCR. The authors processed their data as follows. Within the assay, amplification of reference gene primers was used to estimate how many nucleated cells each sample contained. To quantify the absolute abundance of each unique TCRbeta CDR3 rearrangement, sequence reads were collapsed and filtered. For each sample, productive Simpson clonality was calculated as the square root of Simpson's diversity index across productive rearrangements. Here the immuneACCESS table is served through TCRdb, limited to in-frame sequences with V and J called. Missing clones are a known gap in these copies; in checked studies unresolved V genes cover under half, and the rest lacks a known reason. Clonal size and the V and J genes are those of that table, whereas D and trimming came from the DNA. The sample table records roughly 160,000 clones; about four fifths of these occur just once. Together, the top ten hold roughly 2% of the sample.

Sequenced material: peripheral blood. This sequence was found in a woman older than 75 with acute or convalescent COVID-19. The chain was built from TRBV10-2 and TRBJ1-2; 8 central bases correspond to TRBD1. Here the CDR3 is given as CASSDLGQGHGYTF. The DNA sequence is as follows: TGCGCCAGCAGTGATCTAGGACAGGGCCATGGCTACACCTTC.